These T cell receptor beta chains were read from a single sample in a study of shared clonotypes between healthy human individuals. TCRdb's copy holds only in-frame clones and misses some; the assay was immunoSEQ multiplex PCR. Of more than 400,000 clones listed, approximately 82% are singletons. The specimen sequenced was PBMCs. The receptors stem from a woman in her thirties or forties in good health. Some clones in this sample may be carry-over from other donors' samples. CDR3s include the opening cysteine and the closing phenylalanine or tryptophan. Fields, in order: CDR3 DNA, CDR3 protein, D gene, J gene, V gene, clone size. A D gene is named only where the DNA matches it firmly. Size is stated for part of the rows, as once, few or many counts, or as a class when the clone is expanded.

DNA: TGTGCCAGCAGCTTGCTTAGGGGGTACAATGAGCAGTTCTTC; CDR3: CASSLLRGYNEQFF; D: -; J: TRBJ2-1; V: TRBV5-5; size: -
DNA: TGTGCCAGCAGTACAATACGCTCTGGGGCCAACGTCCTGACTTTC; CDR3: CASSTIRSGANVLTF; D: -; J: TRBJ2-6; V: TRBV28; size: -
DNA: TGTGCCAGCAGTCCCTGGGGCCCGAACACCGGGGAGCTGTTTTTT; CDR3: CASSPWGPNTGELFF; D: -; J: TRBJ2-2; V: TRBV28; size: -
DNA: TGTGCCAGCACCGGAGGAGCAGAGAACTATGGCTACACCTTC; CDR3: CASTGGAENYGYTF; D: -; J: TRBJ1-2; V: TRBV28; size: -
DNA: TGTGCCAGCAAAGTGCAGTTGAACACCGGGGAGCTGTTTTTT; CDR3: CASKVQLNTGELFF; D: -; J: TRBJ2-2; V: TRBV2; size: -
DNA: TGTGCCAGCAGCCAGAAACTAGCGGGATACTACGAGCAGTACTTC; CDR3: CASSQKLAGYYEQYF; D: TRBD2; J: TRBJ2-7; V: TRBV28; size: -
DNA: TGTGCCAGCTCACCAGGGCAGGTTCCGAACACTGAAGCTTTCTTT; CDR3: CASSPGQVPNTEAFF; D: -; J: TRBJ1-1; V: TRBV18; size: -
DNA: TGTGCCAGCAGCTTAGGCATAGGCAATCAGCCCCAGCATTTT; CDR3: CASSLGIGNQPQHF; D: -; J: TRBJ1-5; V: TRBV7-2; size: -
DNA: TGTGCCAGCAGTTTAGCGGGGGGCAATCAGCCCCAGCATTTT; CDR3: CASSLAGGNQPQHF; D: -; J: TRBJ1-5; V: TRBV27; size: -
DNA: TGTGCCACGGGGATCAGGGGGCTGTTTAGCTACACCTTC; CDR3: CATGIRGLFSYTF; D: TRBD1; J: TRBJ1-2; V: TRBV27; size: -
DNA: TGTGCCAGCAGCACGGGAATCTGGGGTACAGATACGCAGTATTTT; CDR3: CASSTGIWGTDTQYF; D: -; J: TRBJ2-3; V: TRBV9; size: -
DNA: TGTGCCAGCAGCCTTTATCCGGGACTAGCGGGAGGCGAGCAGTACTTC; CDR3: CASSLYPGLAGGEQYF; D: TRBD2; J: TRBJ2-7; V: TRBV7-6; size: -
DNA: TGTGCCAGCTCACCAGTTGCGATAACCTACAATGAGCAGTTCTTC; CDR3: CASSPVAITYNEQFF; D: -; J: TRBJ2-1; V: TRBV18; size: -
DNA: TGTGCCAGCACGGGGACGGGGGAGACCCAGTACTTC; CDR3: CASTGTGETQYF; D: -; J: TRBJ2-5; V: TRBV2; size: many
DNA: TGCGCCAGCAACCTCGGGACAGGGGATTACAATGAGCAGTTCTTC; CDR3: CASNLGTGDYNEQFF; D: TRBD1; J: TRBJ2-1; V: TRBV5-1; size: -
DNA: TGTGCCAGCAGTAAAGGGGACATTGAGGGTCAGCCCCAGCATTTT; CDR3: CASSKGDIEGQPQHF; D: -; J: TRBJ1-5; V: TRBV27; size: many
DNA: TGTGCCACCAGCGGGGACTCATCGAGCTCCTACGAGCAGTACTTC; CDR3: CATSGDSSSSYEQYF; D: -; J: TRBJ2-7; V: TRBV15; size: few
DNA: TGTGCCAGTAGTCCCGGACAGGGGGTATACTATGGCTACACCTTC; CDR3: CASSPGQGVYYGYTF; D: TRBD1; J: TRBJ1-2; V: TRBV19; size: many
DNA: TGTGCCAGCAGCCCGACCGCGGGGAGCAATGAGCAGTTCTTC; CDR3: CASSPTAGSNEQFF; D: -; J: TRBJ2-1; V: TRBV9; size: few
DNA: TGTGCCAGCAGCGCCAGACAGGGGCTGGGTGGCTACACCTTC; CDR3: CASSARQGLGGYTF; D: TRBD1; J: TRBJ1-2; V: TRBV11-2; size: -
DNA: TGTGCCAGCAGCTTATTAGGTGGAGAGACCCAGTACTTC; CDR3: CASSLLGGETQYF; D: -; J: TRBJ2-5; V: TRBV7-2; size: -
DNA: TGTGCCAGCAGCCCCAGGGTCGGCTCAGATGGGGAGCAGTACTTC; CDR3: CASSPRVGSDGEQYF; D: -; J: TRBJ2-7; V: TRBV9; size: -
DNA: TGTGCCAGCAGTTCCTCGACAGGGGAAGCTGAAGCTTTCTTT; CDR3: CASSSSTGEAEAFF; D: TRBD1; J: TRBJ1-1; V: TRBV28; size: few
DNA: TGTGCCAGCAGTTACCAAGCGGGCCCCCCAGAGACCCAGTACTTC; CDR3: CASSYQAGPPETQYF; D: -; J: TRBJ2-5; V: TRBV6-5; size: -
DNA: TGTGCCAGCAGCGTAGCTACCTTCGGACTGTACAATGAGCAGTTCTTC; CDR3: CASSVATFGLYNEQFF; D: -; J: TRBJ2-1; V: TRBV9; size: -
DNA: TGTGCCAGCAGTTACTCAAGGGGTGTGCTCCAAGAGACCCAGTACTTC; CDR3: CASSYSRGVLQETQYF; D: -; J: TRBJ2-5; V: TRBV6-6; size: -
DNA: TGTGCCAGCAGTCTCCTGACTAGTACCGATACGCAGTATTTT; CDR3: CASSLLTSTDTQYF; D: -; J: TRBJ2-3; V: TRBV2; size: -
DNA: TGCGCCAGCAGCCGAATACAGGGATCGGGGACCGGGGAGCTGTTTTTT; CDR3: CASSRIQGSGTGELFF; D: -; J: TRBJ2-2; V: TRBV4-3; size: -
DNA: TGTGCCAGCAGTTTAGCAGGGCCCTACGAGCAGTACTTC; CDR3: CASSLAGPYEQYF; D: -; J: TRBJ2-7; V: TRBV28; size: -
DNA: TGCAACCCCTCTCAGGACAATGAGCAGTTCTTC; CDR3: CNPSQDNEQFF; D: -; J: TRBJ2-1; V: TRBV20-1; size: once
DNA: TGTGCCAGCAGCGTAGTAGGTGGTTATACAGATACGCAGTATTTT; CDR3: CASSVVGGYTDTQYF; D: -; J: TRBJ2-3; V: TRBV9; size: -
DNA: TGCGCCAGCAGCAGGGGACAGGGTATCGAGCAGTACTTC; CDR3: CASSRGQGIEQYF; D: TRBD1; J: TRBJ2-7; V: TRBV5-1; size: -
DNA: TGTGCCAGCAGCCCGACTAGCAGCACAGATACGCAGTATTTT; CDR3: CASSPTSSTDTQYF; D: TRBD2; J: TRBJ2-3; V: TRBV5-4; size: few